These 24 T cell receptor beta chains share one sample of origin, sequenced in a study of long-term antiretroviral therapy in people with HIV. Version v3.0 of the immunoSEQ assay was performed at survey level. Produced via immunoSEQ multiplex PCR; TCRdb's table is partial and in-frame only. The sample lists tens of thousands of clones; under 90% were seen once. The starting material was unsorted PBMCs, obtained 2.4 years after starting antiretroviral therapy. The receptors come from a man aged 40-49 years with HIV.

V is TRBV29-1 and J is TRBJ2-3; weak D call: TRBD1 (5 bases). This CDR3 spans 14 amino acids. Germline V gives CDR1 SQVTM, CDR2 ANQGSEA. Trimming shortened V by 5 bases and J by 4 bases, and 16 bases separated the two germline ends. The CDR3 reads CSVQDTPVPDTQYF. CDR3 nucleotide sequence: TGCAGCGTTCAGGACACTCCCGTCCCAGATACGCAGTATTTT.

The rearrangement joins TRBV29-1 to TRBJ1-5; weak D call: TRBD1 (5 bases). This CDR3 is built from 12 residues. The V gene's germline CDR1 is SQVTM and CDR2 ANQGSEA. The V end was cut by 7 bases, the J end by 3 bases, with 10 bases between. CDR3: CSASRDNQPQHF. CDR3 bases: TGCAGCGCGTCCAGGGACAATCAGCCCCAGCATTTT.

The chain combines TRBV2 with TRBJ2-3; 11 nucleotides line up with TRBD2. J gave up 4 bases and V 5 bases, and 2 bases lay outside the gene matches. The germline V gene has CDR1 SNHLY and CDR2 FYNNEI. The CDR3 loop spans 14 amino acids. CDR3 sequence: CASSKLAGADTQYF. CDR3 bases: TGTGCCAGCAGTAAACTAGCGGGAGCAGATACGCAGTATTTT.

The chain is built from TRBV29-1 and TRBJ2-5; unclear D gene. The germline V and J ends were trimmed by 4 bases and 5 bases, with 8 bases remaining between them. The CDR3 sequence is 11 residues long. Looked up from germline, CDR1 is SQVTM and CDR2 is ANQGSEA. Here the CDR3 reads CSVGLTETQYF. The DNA of the CDR3 is TGCAGCGTTGGGCTCACGGAGACCCAGTACTTC.

The chain combines TRBV11-2 with TRBJ2-7; D perhaps matches TRBD2 (5 bases). Trimming removed 4 bases at V and 4 bases at J, with 17 bases between. Germline lookup yields CDR1 SGHAT and CDR2 FQNNGV. The CDR3 is 15 amino acids. CDR3 sequence: CASSSAVGTKYEQYF. The CDR3 region has the DNA TGTGCCAGCAGCTCAGCGGTTGGTACCAAATACGAGCAGTACTTC.

The rearrangement uses TRBV7-2 and TRBJ2-2, with 7 nucleotides matching TRBD2. The V segment lost 3 bases and the J segment 1 base; nucleotides outside the gene matches: 5. Germline CDR1 reads SGHTA; CDR2 reads FQGNSA. The CDR3 spans 16 residues. DNA for the CDR3: TGTGCCAGCAGCTTGGGCGGGAGCCGGAACACCGGGGAGCTGTTTTTT. It yields the protein CASSLGGSRNTGELFF.

This chain uses TRBV5-6 with TRBJ2-1; unclear D gene. Per germline, CDR1 SGHDT and CDR2 YYEEEE. The CDR3 contains 13 residues. Trimming stripped 3 bases from V and 8 bases from J, with 12 bases between. The CDR3 DNA sequence: TGTGCCAGCAGCTCTTACCTGACCCATGAGCAGTTCTTC. It codes for CASSSYLTHEQFF. The variable domain in full, completed from reference TRBV5-6 and TRBJ2-1, reads DAGVTQSPTHLIKTRGQQVTLRCSPKSGHDTVSWYQQALGQGPQFIFQYYEEEERQRGNFPDRFSGHQFPNYSSELNVNALLLGDSALYLCASSSYLTHEQFFGPGTRLTVL.

As for this clone: Other DNA sequences within the sample encode an identical CDR3. J is TRBJ1-1 and V is TRBV2; a weak D match, TRBD1 (5 bases). The CDR3 covers 13 residues. Germline V CDR1 and CDR2: SNHLY, FYNNEI. Trimming left V 4 bases short and J 5 bases short, with 11 bases between. The DNA of the CDR3 is TGTGCCAGCAGTGGGGGGGATGGAACTGAAGCTTTCTTT. As protein: CASSGGDGTEAFF.

The chain combines TRBV7-9 with TRBJ2-1; weak D call: TRBD1 (5 bases). This CDR3 region has 13 residues. Germline CDR1 and CDR2: SEHNR and FQNEAQ (reference sequence). V shed 3 bases and J shed 7 bases, with 10 bases lying between them. The CDR3 DNA follows: TGTGCCAGCAGCTTCACAGGAGATAATGAGCAGTTCTTC. Translation gives CASSFTGDNEQFF.

The genes are TRBV5-1 and TRBJ2-7; D unresolved. Germline CDR1 SGHRS, CDR2 YFSETQ. V lost 2 bases to trimming and J lost 3 bases, with 15 bases between them. The CDR3 runs to 15 residues. The CDR3 sequence is CASSLQVGASYEQYF. DNA of the CDR3: TGCGCCAGCAGCTTACAAGTAGGAGCTAGCTACGAGCAGTACTTC.

The chain joins TRBV11-1 to TRBJ2-6, with D perhaps TRBD1 or TRBD2 (5 bases each). Germline V lookup: CDR1 SGHAT, CDR2 FQDESV (reference sequence). V was clipped by 1 base and J by 1 base, with 14 bases between them. The CDR3 sequence is 18 residues long. CDR3 bases: TGTGCCAGCAGCTTAGTCGGGGCCCTCGGATCTGGGGCCAACGTCCTGACTTTC. This sequence encodes CASSLVGALGSGANVLTF.

This clone occurred a few times. The J gene is TRBJ2-5, the V gene TRBV9; D is perhaps TRBD1 or TRBD2 (5 bases each). V was cut by 4 bases and J by 1 base, with 11 bases left in between. This CDR3 is 14 amino acids long. The germline V gene encodes CDR1 SGDLS and CDR2 YYNGEE. The CDR3 here is CASSSYGAQETQYF. The CDR3 bases are TGTGCCAGCAGCAGTTACGGGGCCCAAGAGACCCAGTACTTC. Looking up the rest from reference TRBV9 and TRBJ2-5 gives the full variable domain: DSGVTQTPKHLITATGQRVTLRCSPRSGDLSVYWYQQSLDQGLQFLIQYYNGEERAKGNILERFSAQQFPDLHSELNLSSLELGDSALYFCASSSYGAQETQYFGPGTRLLVL.

The chain uses TRBV10-1 and TRBJ2-5; no definite D call. The CDR3 has 13 residues. Germline assignment: CDR1 WNHNN and CDR2 SYGVQD (reference sequence). The V end was cut by 4 bases, the J end by 5 bases, with 11 bases between. CDR3: CASSVRSSETQYF. In nucleotides, the CDR3 is TGCGCCAGCAGTGTCCGCTCTTCGGAGACCCAGTACTTC.

This clone was seen only a few times. V and J are TRBV7-2 and TRBJ2-7; the D gene is possibly TRBD1 (5 bases). Trimming shortened V by 5 bases and J by 1 base, and 21 bases separated the two germline ends. CDR3 length equals 17 residues. Looked up from germline, CDR1 is SGHTA and CDR2 is FQGNSA. CDR3 sequence reads: CASSLTATENLSYEQYF. CDR3 bases: TGTGCCAGCAGCCTGACAGCTACCGAGAACTTATCCTACGAGCAGTACTTC.

For the CDR3, the DNA is TGTGCCAGCGGAACAGATACGCAGTATTTT. The encoded protein is CASGTDTQYF. This chain joins TRBV7-6 and TRBJ2-3; D call uncertain. Germline CDR1 reads SGHVS; CDR2 reads FNYEAQ. V lost 8 bases and J 3 bases, leaving 3 bases between the germline ends. CDR3 length: 10 residues.

The J gene is TRBJ1-4, the V gene TRBV18; a weak D match, TRBD1 (5 bases). Per germline, CDR1 KGHSH and CDR2 LQKENI. There are 14 residues in the CDR3. Deletions cut 6 bases from V and 8 bases from J, with 16 bases between. CDR3 nucleotide sequence: TGTGCCAGCTCTCTTAGAGGGGATGGCGAAAAACTGTTTTTT. It translates to CASSLRGDGEKLFF.

The rearrangement links TRBV6-1 to TRBJ1-2; 7 nucleotides line up with TRBD1. Germline CDR1 reads MNHNS; CDR2 reads SASEGT. This CDR3 comprises 13 residues. The ends lost 11 bases at V and 4 bases at J; junction bases unmatched: 10. CDR3 amino acids: CAGSTGLAYGYTF. CDR3 DNA sequence: TGTGCCGGTTCGACAGGGCTCGCCTATGGCTACACCTTC.

This chain connects TRBV21-1 to TRBJ1-5; the table's D call of TRBD1 was not tested on the DNA. TRBV21-1 is a documented pseudogene. This CDR3 contains 19 residues. The CDR3 is CASSNVGQGGGGGNQPQHF. The CDR3 DNA reads TGTGCCAGCAGCAATGTAGGACAGGGGGGCGGAGGGGGCAATCAGCCCCAGCATTTT.

In nucleotides, the CDR3 is TGTGCCACAGGGGGCGGGGAGCTGTTTTTT. This codes for CATGGGELFF. The chain is built from TRBV28 and TRBJ2-2; 7 bases agree with TRBD1. Germline V gene lookup returns CDR1 MDHEN and CDR2 SYDVKM. J was trimmed by 7 bases and V by 10 bases; bases with no gene match: 0. The CDR3 contains 10 residues.

The rearrangement uses TRBV5-1 and TRBJ2-7; D gene unclear. V lost 9 bases and J 3 bases, leaving 16 bases between the germline ends. This CDR3 has 13 amino acids. Germline-derived CDR1 and CDR2 are SGHRS and YFSETQ. The CDR3 sequence is CAIHPRTIYEQYF. Here the CDR3 DNA reads TGCGCCATCCACCCCAGGACGATCTACGAGCAGTACTTC.

This chain joins TRBV7-2 and TRBJ2-1; 9 nucleotides line up with TRBD2. J lost 0 bases, V lost 1 base, and 7 bases had no gene match. The CDR3 runs 18 residues. The germline V gene has CDR1 SGHTA and CDR2 FQGNSA. The DNA for the CDR3 is TGTGCCAGCAGCTTAGGAGCGGGGGGCTCTGGCTCCTACAATGAGCAGTTCTTC. It translates to CASSLGAGGSGSYNEQFF.

A few counts support this clone. The chain is built from TRBV13 and TRBJ2-1, with 9 bases that match TRBD2. The CDR3 covers 15 residues. The V and J ends lost 2 bases and 7 bases, in that order; junction bases with no gene match: 6. Germline loops: CDR1 PRHDT, CDR2 FYEKMQ (reference sequence). CDR3 in amino acids: CASSLKLAGVNEQFF. CDR3 nucleotides: TGTGCCAGCAGCTTAAAATTAGCGGGAGTGAATGAGCAGTTCTTC.

This chain joins TRBV11-2 and TRBJ1-4, with 7 bases fitting TRBD1. Trimming removed 5 bases from V and 7 bases from J; junction bases left unmatched: 10. The germline CDR1 and CDR2 sequences are SGHAT and FQNNGV. The length of the CDR3 is 15 residues. CDR3: CASSRNRGSAEKLFF. The CDR3 DNA sequence: TGTGCCAGCAGCAGAAACAGGGGTTCGGCTGAAAAACTGTTTTTT.

The rearrangement uses TRBV29-1 and TRBJ1-1; 7 nucleotides agree with TRBD1. The CDR3 consists of 13 residues. Germline V CDR1 and CDR2: SQVTM, ANQGSEA. V lost 5 bases, J lost 4 bases, and 7 bases stayed unmatched. The CDR3 nucleotides read TGCAGCGTTACCAGTCCAGGGGGCACTGAAGCTTTCTTT. This codes for CSVTSPGGTEAFF.